Listed below are T cell receptor beta chains from one sample, sequenced in a study of early T cells in non-severe SARS-CoV-2 infection. One entry per CDR3 protein results from TCRdb running MiXCR on the 5' RACE reads. Here the sample spans about 29,000 distinct CDR3 sequences, approximately 5.4% being singletons. The sequencing sample was made of whole blood. All receptors come from an adult who was a healthcare worker with PCR-confirmed SARS-CoV-2 infection or an uninfected control (not recorded which). CDR3s include the opening cysteine and the closing phenylalanine or tryptophan. The D gene is left open where the match is weak. Rows may omit the clone size; those that give it use once, few, many or a size class.

many	TRBD1	TRBV15	TRBJ2-1	TGTGCCACCAGCAGCGGACAGGGGGCGAGGAATGAGCAGTTCTTC	CATSSGQGARNEQFF
many	-	TRBV11-3	TRBJ2-1	TGTGCCAGCAGCTTAGCTCCTCGGGACTCTTCCAATGAGCAGTTCTTC	CASSLAPRDSSNEQFF
many	TRBD2	TRBV20-1	TRBJ2-1	TGCAGTGCCACAGGAGCGGCTAGCGGGAGATCCTACAATGAGCAGTTCTTC	CSATGAASGRSYNEQFF
-	-	TRBV7-6	TRBJ1-4	TGTGCCAGCAGCTTAGATGGGGGAGGCGAAAAACTGTTTTTT	CASSLDGGGEKLFF
many	TRBD1	TRBV19	TRBJ2-7	TGTGCCAGTAGTCAAGACAGGGGAGTATTATACGAGCAGTACTTC	CASSQDRGVLYEQYF
many	-	TRBV29-1	TRBJ2-1	TGCAGCGTTGAAGGCAGGGAGAACGGCAATGAGCAGTTCTTC	CSVEGRENGNEQFF
few	-	TRBV9	TRBJ1-3	TGTGCCAGCACCCGTGACCTGGTACCGGACTCTGGAAACACCATATATTTT	CASTRDLVPDSGNTIYF
-	-	TRBV18	TRBJ2-3	TGTGCCAGCTCACCGGCCCCTGGACCAGATACGCAGTATTTT	CASSPAPGPDTQYF
many	TRBD2	TRBV7-9	TRBJ2-1	TGTGCCAGCAGGCCGGGACTAGCGGGAGGAGATGAGCAGTTCTTC	CASRPGLAGGDEQFF
many	-	TRBV6-5	TRBJ1-4	TGTGCCAGCAGTACAGGGTTTAATGAAAAACTTTTTTTT	CASSTGFNEKLFF
many	-	TRBV7-9	TRBJ1-2	TGTGCCAGCAGCTTCAATACCCCGTCTGGGGATGGCTACACCTTC	CASSFNTPSGDGYTF
many	-	TRBV18	TRBJ2-5	TGTGCCAGCTCACCCGGGGAGACCCAGTACTTC	CASSPGETQYF